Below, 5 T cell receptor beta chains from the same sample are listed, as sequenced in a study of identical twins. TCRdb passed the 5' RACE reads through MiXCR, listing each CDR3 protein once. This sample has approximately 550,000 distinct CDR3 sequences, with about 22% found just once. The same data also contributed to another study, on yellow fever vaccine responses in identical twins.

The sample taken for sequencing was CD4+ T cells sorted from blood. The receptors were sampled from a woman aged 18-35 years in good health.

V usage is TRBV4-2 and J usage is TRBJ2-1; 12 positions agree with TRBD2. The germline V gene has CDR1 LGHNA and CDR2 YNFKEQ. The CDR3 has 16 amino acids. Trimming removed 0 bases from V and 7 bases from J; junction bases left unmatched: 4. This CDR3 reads CASSQDLAGGPNEQFF. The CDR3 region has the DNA TGTGCCAGCAGCCAAGACCTAGCGGGGGGGCCGAATGAGCAGTTCTTC.

CDR3 sequence (DNA): TGCGCCAGCAGCTTGAAAACAGGTTCCCCCGTGAACACTGAAGCTTTCTTT. Amino acid sequence: CASSLKTGSPVNTEAFF. V is TRBV5-1 and J is TRBJ1-1, with a possible D match to TRBD1 (5 bases). V dropped 1 base and J dropped 0 bases, with 16 bases sitting between them. The CDR3 has 17 amino acids. CDR1 SGHRS and CDR2 YFSETQ come from the germline V gene.

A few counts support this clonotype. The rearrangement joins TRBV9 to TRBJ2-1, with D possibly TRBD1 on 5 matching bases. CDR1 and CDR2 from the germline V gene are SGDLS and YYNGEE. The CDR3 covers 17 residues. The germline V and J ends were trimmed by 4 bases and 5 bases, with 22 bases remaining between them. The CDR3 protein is CASSPRRCRVIHNEQFF. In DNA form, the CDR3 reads TGTGCCAGCAGCCCCCGCCGTTGCAGGGTTATCCACAATGAGCAGTTCTTC.

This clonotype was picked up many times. CDR3 loop: CASSRGQGNQPQHF. Written as DNA, the CDR3 is TGTGCCAGCAGCCGCGGACAGGGCAATCAGCCCCAGCATTTT. The rearrangement joins TRBV12-3 or TRBV12-4 to TRBJ1-5; 7 bases align to TRBD1. V lost 6 bases, J lost 2 bases, and 4 bases stayed unmatched. The CDR3 consists of 14 residues.

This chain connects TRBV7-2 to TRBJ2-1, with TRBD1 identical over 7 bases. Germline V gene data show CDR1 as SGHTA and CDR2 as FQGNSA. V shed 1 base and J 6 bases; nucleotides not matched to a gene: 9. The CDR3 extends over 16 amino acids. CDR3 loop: CASSLVTGAMANEQFF. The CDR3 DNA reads TGTGCCAGCAGCTTAGTAACAGGGGCCATGGCCAATGAGCAGTTCTTC.